This T cell receptor (beta chain) originates from a study of shared clonotypes between healthy human individuals. Study-level findings and limits: Rarefaction curves obtained for sorted subsets showed sequencing incomplete despite large depth. Richness estimates generally favored naive over memory subsets.

Adults of Caucasian background living in Nashville, Tennessee made up all donors. V lost 7 bases and J 5 bases, leaving 18 bases between the germline ends. Germline values: CDR1 MNHNS, CDR2 SASEGT. This CDR3 is 15 amino acids long. This clone was counted between two and nine times. Its cognate antigen is unknown. The repertoire was sequenced with immunoSEQ multiplex PCR; TCRdb's copy has only in-frame clones and lacks some. The data contain about 600,000 clones, more than 95% of them seen just once; the ten biggest clones take up roughly 0.055%. The chain employs TRBV6-1 and TRBJ1-5; no reliable D call. The TCR was taken from a woman in her thirties in good health. The sequenced sample was naive CD4+ T cells sorted from blood. Subset of the sample: CD45RA+ positively selected. Here the CDR3 reads CASKGLGRPHQPQHF. The CDR3 DNA reads TGTGCCAGCAAAGGATTGGGCAGACCACATCAGCCCCAGCATTTT.